This TCR beta chain was sequenced in a study of cytomegalovirus exposure and HLA in healthy donors. Turning to the study itself: Researchers found that approximately 80% of a few hundred genotyped donors fell within the Caucasian-associated ancestry cluster.

The study ran its PCR with 60 Vbeta and 13 Jbeta primers. TCRdb's table, derived via immunoSEQ multiplex PCR, lists solely in-frame clones and lacks some. The data contain approximately 140,000 clones, roughly 63% of them singletons. In its sample, this clone was seen a few times. Its specificity is unknown. General study findings and limits: Segments of the TCR beta V type were, in most cases, productive about 87% or about 30% of the time in an earlier analysis.

This CDR3 comprises 14 residues. V was clipped by 5 bases and J by 2 bases, with 9 bases between them. Per the germline V gene, CDR1 is SGHTA and CDR2 is FQGNSA. This receptor was obtained from a woman in her sixties in good health and CMV-seropositive. The chain uses TRBV7-2 and TRBJ1-4, with D possibly TRBD1 on 5 matching bases. Sequencing was done on a sample of PBMCs. CDR3 in DNA: TGTGCCAGCAGCCTCCGGGGGACTAATGAAAAACTGTTTTTT. It is translated as CASSLRGTNEKLFF.